Reported below is one T cell receptor delta chain. This probably arose from a read error, given a far larger clone one base away. Other DNA sequences within the sample encode an identical CDR3. The data derive from a study of γδ T cells in repeated Plasmodium falciparum infection. TCRdb called clones anew from the multiplex PCR reads with CATT. Of under 60,000 delta-chain clones listed, around 1.6% are singletons. This receptor was identified in a pool of human donors (malaria-infected and uninfected, not separated). The sequenced sample was gamma-delta T cells from blood.

The CDR3 nucleotides are TGCGCCTGTGACACTTTAATGGGGGATACTAAACTCATCTTT. It yields the protein CACDTLMGDTKLIF. This chain joins TRDV2 and TRDJ1; 10 bases map to TRDD3. The J gene was missing in TCRdb and was found by matching the end of the DNA to germline. CDR1 and CDR2 from the germline V gene are GEAIGNYY and EKD. This CDR3 is 14 amino acids long.